These 24 T cell receptor beta chains came from one sample sequenced in a study of blood T cell repertoires in COVID-19. Some clones are missing from TCRdb's copy, which holds only in-frame ones; the method was immunoSEQ multiplex PCR. Among 88,000 or so clones listed, roughly 80% were seen once. The sequenced sample consisted of peripheral blood. Receptors were obtained from a man aged 80 or over with acute or convalescent COVID-19.

The CDR3 loop reads CSAESKETQYF. CDR3 coding DNA: TGCAGTGCCGAGTCCAAAGAGACCCAGTACTTC. The chain joins TRBV20-1 to TRBJ2-5; no definite D call. This CDR3 has 11 residues. The germline gives CDR1 DFQATT, CDR2 SNEGSKA (reference sequence). V was cut by 6 bases and J by 3 bases, with 8 bases left in between.

This chain joins TRBV29-1 and TRBJ1-1, with D tentatively TRBD1 (6 bases). This CDR3 has 13 residues. The germline gives CDR1 SQVTM, CDR2 ANQGSEA. Trimming shortened V by 5 bases and J by 4 bases, and 14 bases separated the two germline ends. CDR3: CSVTLTGSTEAFF. CDR3 coding DNA: TGCAGCGTTACTTTGACAGGATCCACTGAAGCTTTCTTT.

The rearrangement links TRBV7-2 to TRBJ1-6; D is perhaps TRBD1 (6 bases). Germline lookup yields CDR1 SGHTA and CDR2 FQGNSA. V lost 1 base to trimming and J lost 7 bases, with 11 bases between them. The CDR3 spans 15 residues. The CDR3 loop is CASSLVGGSNSPLHF. In DNA, the CDR3 is TGTGCCAGCAGCTTAGTTGGGGGCTCGAATTCACCCCTCCACTTT.

The chain joins TRBV13 to TRBJ1-6; tentative D call: TRBD1 (6 bases). CDR3 size: 16 residues. Trimming took off 3 bases at V and 7 bases at J, with 16 bases between the two ends. The germline V gene has CDR1 PRHDT and CDR2 FYEKMQ (reference sequence). The CDR3 reads CASSFRIGQGNSPLHF. The DNA for the CDR3 is TGTGCCAGCAGCTTTCGGATCGGGCAGGGGAATTCACCCCTCCACTTT.

This clone was detected once. DNA for the CDR3: TGTGCCAGCAGTGGGACTAGCGGGGGGGCCTACGAGCAGTACTTC. Amino acids: CASSGTSGGAYEQYF. The V call is TRBV2, the J call TRBJ2-7; 15 bases match TRBD2. This CDR3 contains 15 residues. From germline, CDR1 is SNHLY and CDR2 FYNNEI. V lost 4 bases, J lost 2 bases, and 0 bases stayed unmatched.

The rearrangement uses TRBV19 and TRBJ2-3; maybe TRBD1 (6 bases). From germline, CDR1 is LNHDA and CDR2 SQIVND (reference sequence). This CDR3 contains 14 residues. V lost 3 bases and J lost 5, with 12 bases in between. CDR3 region: CASSMRRGGDTQYF. The CDR3 region has the DNA TGTGCCAGTAGTATGCGCAGGGGTGGAGATACGCAGTATTTT.

This chain joins TRBV5-8 and TRBJ2-1; 9 bases agree with TRBD2. The CDR3 consists of 14 residues. Germline trimming cut 4 bases from V and 5 bases from J; bases unmatched to any gene: 4. Germline lookup yields CDR1 SGHTS and CDR2 YDEGEE. DNA of the CDR3: TGTGCCAGCAGCCTGCGGGGGGGCCACAATGAGCAGTTCTTC. Translation: CASSLRGGHNEQFF.

The DNA for the CDR3 is TGCGCCAGCAGCCAACCGGGACAGGGGAGCACTGAAGCTTTCTTT. Translated: CASSQPGQGSTEAFF. V and J are TRBV4-1 and TRBJ1-1; 10 bases fit TRBD1. The CDR3 loop spans 15 amino acids. The junction had 4 bases not matched to a gene; V was cut back by 2 bases and J by 4 bases. The germline gives CDR1 MGHRA, CDR2 YSYEKL.

J is TRBJ2-7 and V is TRBV20-1; 9 bases align to TRBD1. The germline V gene encodes CDR1 DFQATT and CDR2 SNEGSKA (reference sequence). CDR3 length: 13 residues. Losses at the gene ends were 3 bases for V and 3 bases for J; bases not matched to a gene: 3. In DNA form, the CDR3 reads TGCAGTGCTAGTCCGGGACAGGGCTACGAGCAGTACTTC. It specifies CSASPGQGYEQYF.

The rearrangement uses TRBV5-6 and TRBJ1-1; 11 nucleotides match TRBD1. With 6 bases clipped from V and 3 bases from J, the junction kept 7 bases outside the gene matches. This CDR3 has 15 residues. Germline V lookup: CDR1 SGHDT, CDR2 YYEEEE. In DNA, the CDR3 is TGTGCCAGCACCCGGACAGGGGGCCCGGACACTGAAGCTTTCTTT. Translated: CASTRTGGPDTEAFF.

The genes are TRBV2 and TRBJ1-5; D may be TRBD1 (5 bases). The V gene lost 1 base and the J gene lost 4 bases, with 8 bases spanning the gap. Germline lookup yields CDR1 SNHLY and CDR2 FYNNEI. The CDR3 runs to 14 residues. The CDR3 DNA reads TGTGCCAGCAGTGAAGAGCAGGGAAATCAGCCCCAGCATTTT. Translating it yields CASSEEQGNQPQHF.

The rearrangement joins TRBV7-9 to TRBJ2-7; TRBD1 matches 8 bases. CDR3 length: 16 amino acids. Losses at the gene ends were 5 bases for V and 3 bases for J; bases not matched to a gene: 12. CDR1 is SEHNR, CDR2 FQNEAQ, per germline (reference sequence). The CDR3 bases are TGTGCCAGCAGCACATCGGACAGGGCAATTTACTACGAGCAGTACTTC. Its translation is CASSTSDRAIYYEQYF.

The sample holds one count of this clone. The V and J genes are TRBV15 and TRBJ1-5, with 11 nucleotides matching TRBD1. V was clipped by 9 bases and J by 5 bases; unmatched bases: 6. The CDR3 has 14 residues. Germline values: CDR1 LNHNV, CDR2 YYDKDF (reference sequence). CDR3: CATSGTGGYQPQHF. The DNA for the CDR3 is TGTGCCACTTCAGGGACAGGGGGTTATCAGCCCCAGCATTTT.

The chain has TRBV4-1 and TRBJ1-2; 8 bases are a match to TRBD1. CDR1 MGHRA and CDR2 YSYEKL come from the germline V gene. This CDR3 is built from 14 residues. V shed 8 bases, J shed 2 bases, and the junction held 7 bases outside the gene matches. The CDR3 DNA reads TGCGCCAGCGTAGGGACAGGCAAAAACTATGGCTACACCTTC. This translates into CASVGTGKNYGYTF.

The CDR3 region has the DNA TGTGCCAGCAGCTTGGGATTGACGGGGAACACTGAAGCTTTCTTT. Translated, it gives CASSLGLTGNTEAFF. This chain connects TRBV5-4 to TRBJ1-1; D gene ambiguous. CDR3 size: 15 residues. V was pared by 0 bases and J by 1 base, with 10 bases between. Germline V gene lookup returns CDR1 SGHNT and CDR2 YYREEE (reference sequence).

The chain has TRBV6-5 and TRBJ1-5; 7 nucleotides align to TRBD1. The CDR3 extends over 14 amino acids. With V trimmed by 6 bases and J by 4 bases, 6 bases remained unmatched. From germline, CDR1 is MNHEY and CDR2 SVGAGI. The CDR3 sequence: CASSLTGINQPQHF. The CDR3 nucleotides read TGTGCCAGCAGCCTGACAGGGATTAATCAGCCCCAGCATTTT.

The V call is TRBV5-1, the J call TRBJ1-1; possibly TRBD1 for D (5 bases). This CDR3 spans 14 amino acids. Germline V gene data show CDR1 as SGHRS and CDR2 as YFSETQ. Trimming removed 2 bases from V and 0 bases from J, with 8 bases in between. The CDR3 spells CASSFMTVNTEAFF. In DNA, the CDR3 is TGCGCCAGCAGCTTCATGACAGTGAACACTGAAGCTTTCTTT.

The chain is built from TRBV9 and TRBJ2-3, with D tentatively TRBD2 (5 bases). V was shortened by 0 bases and J by 3 bases, with 11 bases between the two germline ends. The CDR3 runs to 15 residues. Germline V gives CDR1 SGDLS, CDR2 YYNGEE. CDR3 sequence reads: CASSVGPGRTDTQYF. The CDR3 coding sequence is TGTGCCAGCAGCGTAGGACCGGGGAGAACAGATACGCAGTATTTT.

V usage is TRBV29-1 and J usage is TRBJ2-3, with TRBD2 matching over 12 bases. V lost 3 bases, J lost 5 bases, and 6 bases stayed unmatched. This CDR3 is built from 15 residues. The germline gives CDR1 SQVTM, CDR2 ANQGSEA. The CDR3 is CSVDRPSGGGDTQYF. CDR3 DNA sequence: TGCAGCGTTGATAGGCCTAGCGGGGGGGGAGATACGCAGTATTTT.

The J gene is TRBJ2-2, the V gene TRBV5-4; 12 bases align to TRBD2. CDR1 is SGHNT and CDR2 is YYREEE in the germline V gene (reference sequence). V gave up 0 bases and J gave up 0 bases; unmatched junction bases: 9. The CDR3 consists of 20 residues. The CDR3 DNA is TGTGCCAGCAGCTTGGCCCTAACTAGCGGGGGGACCGCGAACACCGGGGAGCTGTTTTTT. Protein: CASSLALTSGGTANTGELFF.

Only a few counts were recorded for this clone. The V and J genes are TRBV5-1 and TRBJ1-2; TRBD1 aligns across 7 bases. V shed 4 bases, J shed 5 bases, and the junction held 11 bases outside the gene matches. The V gene's germline CDR1 is SGHRS and CDR2 YFSETQ. This CDR3 is built from 15 residues. Written as DNA, the CDR3 is TGCGCCAGCAGCCCGGGGACAGATACCCGGTATGGCTACACCTTC. This gives the protein CASSPGTDTRYGYTF.

V is TRBV11-3 and J is TRBJ2-7; D may be TRBD2 (5 bases). The germline V gene encodes CDR1 SGHNT and CDR2 YENEEA. The CDR3 is 14 residues long. The V and J ends lost 5 bases and 3 bases respectively, with 14 bases between them. Here the CDR3 reads CASSPGHGGYEQYF. In nucleotides, the CDR3 is TGTGCCAGCAGCCCCGGGCACGGAGGCTACGAGCAGTACTTC.

J is TRBJ1-2 and V is TRBV5-1; 9 bases agree with TRBD1. The V and J ends lost 3 bases and 8 bases, in that order; junction bases with no gene match: 11. The length of the CDR3 is 15 residues. Germline V gene sequence: CDR1 SGHRS, CDR2 YFSETQ. The CDR3 DNA reads TGCGCCAGCAGCTCGAACTCCGGGACAGGGAGAGGCTACACCTTC. Translation gives CASSSNSGTGRGYTF.

This chain connects TRBV2 to TRBJ1-2; D remains unclear. Trimming took 3 bases from V and 6 from J, leaving 8 bases between them. CDR1 SNHLY and CDR2 FYNNEI come from the germline V gene. This CDR3 contains 12 residues. The CDR3 here is CASSESFNGYTF. The CDR3 DNA reads TGTGCCAGCAGTGAGAGTTTTAATGGCTACACCTTC.